This TCR beta chain was recovered during a study of blood T cells in healthy people across ages. Primers used in a second PCR of about 7 to 12 cycles were a sample-barcoded 5' primer and a J-beta primer mix. Using its own MiXCR run on the 5' RACE reads, TCRdb lists one record per CDR3 protein. The sample yields more than 1.4 million distinct CDR3 sequences, 35% to 45% seen once. This CDR3 contains 12 residues. Trimming removed 3 bases at V and 11 bases at J, with 12 bases between. Germline V lookup: CDR1 KGHSH, CDR2 LQKENI. The chain uses TRBV18 and TRBJ2-3; TRBD2 is a possible D gene (6 bases). This TCR came from a woman aged 18-29 years in good health. The sample taken for sequencing was blood. The CDR3 DNA reads TGTGCCAGCTCACCTTTGGGGGAGGAGCAGTATTTT. Translation: CASSPLGEEQYF.